This entry lists 19 T cell receptor beta chains sequenced from one sample in a study of blood T cell repertoires in COVID-19 (TCRdb year 2020). Library preparation used the immunoSEQ multiplex PCR assay. What TCRdb holds here is the immuneACCESS table cut down to in-frame rearrangements. Part of the clones is not present; checked against another copy, under half of the missing clones reflect an unresolved V gene, and the others are unexplained. The sample table lists 470,000 or so clones, approximately 85% of them with a count of one. The ten largest account for 3% to 4% of the sample. The source material was peripheral blood. The source is a human donor in a cohort sampled during active COVID-19.

V gene TRBV24-1 combines with J gene TRBJ2-2, with 9 bases identical to TRBD1. This CDR3 contains 19 residues. CDR1 KGHDR and CDR2 SFDVKD come from the germline V gene. The junction had 14 bases not matched to a gene; V was cut back by 2 bases and J by 5 bases. This chain's CDR3 is CATSDWTGQGGVGTGELFF. CDR3 coding DNA: TGTGCCACCAGTGATTGGACGGGACAGGGAGGGGTGGGAACCGGGGAGCTGTTTTTT.

The gene calls are TRBV5-1 and TRBJ2-3; the match to TRBD2 covers 9 bases. CDR1 is SGHRS, CDR2 YFSETQ, per germline. The trim removed 4 bases at V and 6 bases at J, leaving 6 bases unmatched. The CDR3 is 14 amino acids. The CDR3: CASSKVAGVDTQYF. In DNA form, the CDR3 reads TGCGCCAGCAGCAAGGTAGCGGGAGTGGATACGCAGTATTTT.

The chain carries TRBV7-8 and TRBJ1-1, with D perhaps matching TRBD1 (6 bases). The CDR3 has 14 residues. V gave up 5 bases and J gave up 11 bases, with 21 bases separating them. Germline CDR1 is SGHVS and CDR2 is FQNEAQ. The CDR3 DNA reads TGTGCCAGCAGCCTCCGAGGGGGAGGGGCGGCGGCTTTCTTT. This translates into CASSLRGGGAAAFF.

This chain uses TRBV10-3 with TRBJ2-7; 14 nucleotides line up with TRBD2. The CDR3 spans 16 residues. The V gene's germline CDR1 is ENHRY and CDR2 SYGVKD. Trimming took 5 bases from V and 6 from J; bases not matched to a gene: 9. CDR3 sequence: CAISNPGLAGVPEQYF. CDR3 coding DNA: TGTGCCATCAGTAACCCGGGACTAGCGGGAGTACCCGAGCAGTACTTC.

V usage is TRBV2 and J usage is TRBJ2-6; 10 bases map to TRBD1. V shed 9 bases, J shed 0 bases, and the junction held 11 bases outside the gene matches. This CDR3 contains 18 residues. Germline V gene data show CDR1 as SNHLY and CDR2 as FYNNEI. The CDR3 is CARAGTGASGSGANVLTF. The CDR3 DNA follows: TGTGCCAGAGCAGGGACAGGGGCCTCCGGCTCTGGGGCCAACGTCCTGACTTTC. Drawing the rest from reference TRBV2 and TRBJ2-6, the complete variable domain is EPEVTQTPSHQVTQMGQEVILRCVPISNHLYFYWYRQILGQKVEFLVSFYNNEISEKSEIFDDQFSVERPDGSNFTLKIRSTKLEDSAMYFCARAGTGASGSGANVLTFGAGSRLTVL.

This chain uses TRBV19 with TRBJ1-4; no firm D call. CDR1 is LNHDA, CDR2 SQIVND, per germline (reference sequence). This CDR3 spans 11 amino acids. Trimming left V 5 bases short and J 7 bases short, with 5 bases between. For the CDR3, the DNA is TGTGCCAGTAGTTCAGTTGAAAAACTGTTTTTT. Protein: CASSSVEKLFF.

The chain carries TRBV9 and TRBJ1-4, with a possible D match to TRBD1 (6 bases). V lost 0 bases and J lost 7, with 16 bases in between. The CDR3 consists of 16 residues. Germline V gives CDR1 SGDLS, CDR2 YYNGEE. CDR3 in amino acids: CASSVAPGGPGEKLFF. The CDR3 coding sequence is TGTGCCAGCAGCGTAGCCCCGGGGGGGCCGGGTGAAAAACTGTTTTTT.

V is TRBV11-2 and J is TRBJ2-1, with 7 bases fitting TRBD2. V lost 5 bases to trimming and J lost 7 bases; unmatched junction nucleotides: 8. CDR3 length: 14 residues. CDR1 is SGHAT, CDR2 FQNNGV, per germline. The CDR3 region is CASSVSGRSNEQFF. CDR3 coding DNA: TGTGCCAGCAGCGTATCCGGGAGGTCGAATGAGCAGTTCTTC.

V gene TRBV3-1 (or the pseudogene TRBV3-2) combines with J gene TRBJ1-3, with D unresolved. Germline CDR1 is LGHDT and CDR2 is YNNKEL (reference sequence). The CDR3 has 16 residues. The V end was cut by 9 bases, the J end by 1 base, with 19 bases between. The DNA of the CDR3 is TGTGCCAGTTCTCGTCGAGGGTTCCAATCTGGAAACACCATATATTTT. This gives the protein CASSRRGFQSGNTIYF.

The chain combines TRBV5-1 with TRBJ1-3; no firm D call. The V gene lost 2 bases and the J gene lost 0 bases, with 9 bases spanning the gap. The CDR3 sequence is 15 residues long. Germline lookup yields CDR1 SGHRS and CDR2 YFSETQ. As DNA, the CDR3 is TGCGCCAGCAGCTTTGGCTCCAGCTCTGGAAACACCATATATTTT. Translated: CASSFGSSSGNTIYF.

CDR3 nucleotide sequence: TGTGCCAGTAGTATAGGCCGGACAGGTAATCAGCCCCAGCATTTT. Residues: CASSIGRTGNQPQHF. The rearrangement joins TRBV19 to TRBJ1-5, with 7 bases that match TRBD1. The length of the CDR3 is 15 residues. Germline CDR1 LNHDA, CDR2 SQIVND (reference sequence). Trimming cost V 1 base and J 4 bases; bases outside gene matches: 4.

The CDR3 loop is CAYRYRGRGMNTEAFF. The CDR3 bases are TGTGCCTACCGGTACAGGGGCCGTGGAATGAACACTGAAGCTTTCTTT. The J gene is TRBJ1-1, the V gene TRBV30; TRBD1 agrees at 7 bases. The CDR3 is 16 residues long. The germline CDR1 and CDR2 sequences are GTSNPN and SVGIG (reference sequence). The V segment lost 7 bases and the J segment 0 bases; nucleotides outside the gene matches: 14.

CDR3 protein: CASSYNGQGGTDTQYF. In DNA, the CDR3 is TGTGCCAGCAGTTACAACGGACAGGGCGGCACAGATACGCAGTATTTT. This chain joins TRBV6-5 and TRBJ2-3, with 8 positions matching TRBD1. Germline-derived CDR1 and CDR2 are MNHEY and SVGAGI. CDR3 length equals 16 residues. The V and J ends lost 2 bases and 1 base, in that order; junction bases with no gene match: 5.

This chain links TRBV6-5 with TRBJ1-2; a weak D match, TRBD1 (6 bases). The germline CDR1 and CDR2 sequences are MNHEY and SVGAGI. The ends were cut back, 7 bases at V and 2 bases at J, with 14 bases in the middle. The CDR3 has 14 residues. CDR3 sequence: CASNPTGSNYGYTF. The CDR3 nucleotides read TGTGCCAGCAACCCGACAGGATCGAACTATGGCTACACCTTC.

This clone appeared a few times. The chain has TRBV5-1 and TRBJ2-7; D unclear. This CDR3 is built from 14 residues. The V and J ends lost 5 bases and 3 bases respectively, with 15 bases between them. Germline V gene sequence: CDR1 SGHRS, CDR2 YFSETQ. The CDR3 protein is CASRAQAQVYEQYF. DNA for the CDR3: TGCGCCAGCAGGGCTCAGGCTCAGGTCTACGAGCAGTACTTC.

This clone has just one count. The chain recombines TRBV6-4 with TRBJ2-7, with D possibly matching TRBD1 (5 bases). Germline values: CDR1 MRHNA, CDR2 SNTAGT. Trimming shortened V by 6 bases and J by 2 bases, and 17 bases separated the two germline ends. CDR3 length: 15 amino acids. In nucleotides, the CDR3 is TGTGCCAGCAGGGGTTACAGGAACCTAGCCTACGAGCAGTACTTC. Its protein product is CASRGYRNLAYEQYF.

This chain links TRBV19 with TRBJ2-1; unclear D gene. The CDR3 consists of 11 residues. Trimming cost V 4 bases and J 10 bases, with 8 bases left between them. CDR1 LNHDA and CDR2 SQIVND come from the germline V gene (reference sequence). The CDR3 is CASSKLWEQFF. The CDR3 DNA reads as TGTGCCAGTAGTAAACTCTGGGAGCAGTTCTTC. The variable domain in full, with the rest retrieved from reference TRBV19 and TRBJ2-1, is DGGITQSPKYLFRKEGQNVTLSCEQNLNHDAMYWYRQDPGQGLRLIYYSQIVNDFQKGDIAEGYSVSREKKESFPLTVTSAQKNPTAFYLCASSKLWEQFFGPGTRLTVL.

V gene TRBV28 combines with J gene TRBJ2-7; tentative D call: TRBD2 (7 bases). Between the trimmed V and J ends, which lost 4 bases and 7 bases, there was a span of 14 bases. This CDR3 is built from 13 residues. The germline V gene encodes CDR1 MDHEN and CDR2 SYDVKM. CDR3 nucleotides: TGTGCCAGCAGTTGGAGCAGGGGAGGGGAGCAGTACTTC. It codes for CASSWSRGGEQYF.

This clone was detected once. The chain has TRBV10-3 and TRBJ1-1, with D possibly being TRBD1 (6 bases). The germline CDR1 and CDR2 sequences are ENHRY and SYGVKD. This CDR3 has 14 residues. Trimming took 0 bases from V and 4 from J, leaving 9 bases between them. CDR3 loop: CAISESYRATEAFF. CDR3 nucleotides: TGTGCCATCAGTGAGTCGTACAGGGCCACTGAAGCTTTCTTT.